The clone carrying this T cell receptor (beta chain) has only a few counts. Antigen unknown. The data derive from a study of T cell repertoires in cytomegalovirus infection. Study in general: Well-studied HLA-B-restricted epitopes and recently identified HLA-C-restricted epitopes of CMV were both used in the study. TCR beta signatures that were public indicated CMV infection and matching HLA type.

MiXCR was run by TCRdb on the reads, yielding one entry per CDR3 protein. The table shows some 800,000 distinct CDR3 sequences, with 25% to 30% occurring only once. The study's findings and limits: Dominant in the ex vivo response were TCR beta clonotypes restricted by HLA-C and specific for CMV. Summed public TCR beta family frequency identified CMV carriers bearing the relevant HLA.

In germline, CDR1 is SGHVS, CDR2 FNYEAQ. This CDR3 spans 15 amino acids. V lost 8 bases to trimming and J lost 3 bases, with 14 bases between them. This sample comprised cultured CD8+ T cells from PBMCs, obtained from culture after CMV antigen stimulation. The origin of this receptor is a human donor in good health (CMV status not recorded). Some clones in this sample may be carry-over from other donors' samples. The chain has TRBV7-6 and TRBJ1-6, with D perhaps TRBD1 (5 bases). DNA of the CDR3: TGTGCCAGCGGGATAACAGGAAACTATAATTCACCCCTCCACTTT. Protein sequence: CASGITGNYNSPLHF.